The rows below give T cell receptor beta chains drawn from one sample of a study of shared clonotypes between healthy human individuals. The repertoire was sequenced with immunoSEQ multiplex PCR; TCRdb's copy has only in-frame clones and lacks some. The table has fewer than 600,000 clones, about 76% seen once. Sequenced: PBMCs. The receptor set was obtained from a woman aged 40 to 50 in good health. Some clones in this sample may be carry-over from other donors' samples. CDR3s include the opening cysteine and the closing phenylalanine or tryptophan. The order of the fields is clone size, V gene, J gene, D gene, CDR3 protein, CDR3 DNA. D genes are given only for firm matches. Not every row has a clone size; where given, it reads once, few, many or a size class.

few	TRBV9	TRBJ2-2	.	CASSVAGGPRNTGELFF	TGTGCCAGCAGCGTAGCTGGGGGACCCAGGAACACCGGGGAGCTGTTTTTT
.	TRBV7-3	TRBJ1-1	.	CASSLAPTGIGMNTEAFF	TGTGCCAGCAGCTTAGCCCCAACAGGTATTGGGATGAACACTGAAGCTTTCTTT
few	TRBV28	TRBJ2-3	.	CASSFPTGGWLAGVKGPDTQYF	TGTGCCAGCAGTTTCCCGACAGGGGGCTGGCTAGCGGGAGTAAAGGGACCAGATACGCAGTATTTT
.	TRBV5-1	TRBJ2-6	TRBD1	CASSLAGTGFGANVLTF	TGCGCCAGCAGCTTGGCCGGGACAGGGTTTGGGGCCAACGTCCTGACTTTC
.	TRBV9	TRBJ2-3	TRBD2	CASSVVGRGDTQYF	TGTGCCAGCAGCGTAGTAGGGAGGGGAGATACGCAGTATTTT
.	TRBV5-8	TRBJ2-5	TRBD1	CASSRGQGGSETQYF	TGTGCCAGCAGCCGGGGACAGGGCGGGTCGGAGACCCAGTACTTC
.	TRBV7-2	TRBJ1-2	TRBD1	CASSPTFRTGGVYGYTF	TGTGCCAGCAGCCCTACCTTCCGCACAGGGGGTGTCTATGGCTACACCTTC
.	TRBV5-1	TRBJ2-7	TRBD2	CASSLELAVYEQYF	TGCGCCAGCAGCTTGGAACTAGCGGTCTACGAGCAGTACTTC
.	TRBV28	TRBJ1-2	.	CASSTIDRFKLGNYGYTF	TGTGCCAGCAGTACTATTGACAGGTTCAAGCTAGGGAACTATGGCTACACCTTC
.	TRBV2	TRBJ1-2	TRBD1	CASSAERQGYGYTF	TGTGCCAGCAGTGCGGAGAGACAGGGCTATGGCTACACCTTC
.	TRBV28	TRBJ1-5	.	CASSSSGQPQHF	TGTGCCAGCAGTTCGTCCGGTCAGCCCCAGCATTTT
.	TRBV19	TRBJ2-7	TRBD1	CASKPGQGLYEQYF	TGTGCCAGCAAACCGGGACAGGGTCTCTACGAGCAGTACTTC
.	TRBV7-2	TRBJ2-7	.	CASTDGTLLDEQYF	TGTGCCAGCACCGACGGGACCCTACTCGACGAGCAGTACTTC
.	TRBV28	TRBJ1-4	TRBD1	CATAPGGRLNEKLFF	TGTGCCACCGCTCCAGGGGGACGGCTTAATGAAAAACTGTTTTTT
.	TRBV6-5	TRBJ1-3	.	CASSRGPTGGNTIYF	TGTGCCAGCAGTCGGGGACCAACGGGGGGAAACACCATATATTTT
.	TRBV5-1	TRBJ1-1	TRBD1	CASSWGTGTMNTEAFF	TGCGCCAGCAGCTGGGGGACAGGGACTATGAACACTGAAGCTTTCTTT
.	TRBV5-1	TRBJ2-1	TRBD2	CASSPVESRGGEQFF	TGCGCCAGCAGCCCGGTGGAAAGCCGGGGGGGCGAGCAGTTCTTC
.	TRBV28	TRBJ2-7	TRBD2	CASSLIRASGTYEQYF	TGTGCCAGCAGTTTGATCCGGGCTAGCGGAACCTACGAGCAGTACTTC
.	TRBV2	TRBJ2-5	TRBD2	CASRGGSWTAPGETQYF	TGTGCCAGCAGGGGGGGGAGTTGGACTGCACCAGGGGAGACCCAGTACTTC
many	TRBV6-6	TRBJ2-7	TRBD1	CASSYPPTGASYEQYF	TGTGCCAGCAGTTACCCCCCGACAGGGGCTAGCTACGAGCAGTACTTC
.	TRBV19	TRBJ1-1	.	CASSPVAGEKEAFF	TGTGCCAGTAGTCCGGTGGCAGGCGAAAAAGAAGCTTTCTTT
.	TRBV28	TRBJ2-2	.	CASTIRAFTGELFF	TGTGCCAGCACTATCCGGGCCTTCACCGGGGAGCTGTTTTTT
many	TRBV18	TRBJ2-2	.	CASLDPRIGELFF	TGTGCCAGCCTGGACCCAAGAATCGGGGAGCTGTTTTTT
many	TRBV6-6	TRBJ1-4	TRBD1	CASSYSMGTGVEKLFF	TGTGCCAGCAGTTACTCGATGGGGACAGGGGTAGAAAAACTGTTTTTT
.	TRBV7-2	TRBJ2-3	.	CASSLESPGAPPDTQYF	TGTGCCAGCAGCTTAGAATCACCGGGAGCCCCCCCAGATACGCAGTATTTT
.	TRBV5-1	TRBJ2-1	TRBD2	CASSSQGLAGSDEQFF	TGCGCCAGCAGCTCCCAAGGACTAGCGGGATCGGATGAGCAGTTCTTC
.	TRBV30	TRBJ2-7	TRBD2	CAWSVLGGRARVGSYEQYF	TGTGCCTGGAGTGTACTGGGCGGGAGGGCCAGAGTCGGCTCCTACGAGCAGTACTTC
.	TRBV28	TRBJ1-5	.	CASRASNQPQHF	TGTGCCAGCAGGGCCAGTAATCAGCCCCAGCATTTT
.	TRBV7-2	TRBJ2-2	.	CASRGTSNTGELFF	TGTGCCAGCAGGGGGACCTCGAACACCGGGGAGCTGTTTTTT
once	TRBV7-2	TRBJ2-1	.	CASSPGTPEYNEQFF	TGTGCCAGCAGTCCCGGGACCCCCGAATACAATGAGCAGTTCTTC
.	TRBV9	TRBJ2-7	TRBD2	CASSVGGLAVTYEQYF	TGTGCCAGCAGCGTAGGCGGACTAGCGGTTACCTACGAGCAGTACTTC
.	TRBV9	TRBJ1-3	TRBD1	CASSAPRNRGPGNTIYF	TGTGCCAGCAGCGCCCCCCGCAACAGGGGGCCAGGAAACACCATATATTTT
.	TRBV15	TRBJ2-7	.	CATSRVGGSRSYEQYF	TGTGCCACCAGCAGAGTGGGGGGATCGCGCTCCTACGAGCAGTACTTC
.	TRBV5-1	TRBJ1-2	.	CASSLGHRDYGYTF	TGCGCCAGCAGCTTGGGGCACAGGGACTATGGCTACACCTTC
.	TRBV2	TRBJ2-1	TRBD1	CASSPGTGPLGEQFF	TGTGCCAGCAGCCCCGGGACAGGTCCGCTGGGGGAGCAGTTCTTC
.	TRBV10-3	TRBJ1-1	TRBD1	CATRGPRNTEAFF	TGTGCCACCAGGGGGCCGAGGAACACTGAAGCTTTCTTT
.	TRBV19	TRBJ1-2	TRBD1	CASTGPGQDYGYTF	TGTGCCAGTACGGGACCGGGACAGGACTATGGCTACACCTTC
.	TRBV5-4	TRBJ1-2	.	CASTVTGNYGYTF	TGTGCCAGCACCGTCACAGGGAACTATGGCTACACCTTC
once	TRBV5-1	TRBJ2-7	.	CASSSRVEDSRPYEQYF	TGCGCCAGCAGCTCCCGCGTGGAAGACTCGCGGCCCTACGAGCAGTACTTC
.	TRBV10-3	TRBJ2-3	TRBD1	CANAWDRRTDTQYF	TGTGCCAATGCCTGGGACAGGCGGACAGATACGCAGTATTTT
.	TRBV18	TRBJ2-1	.	CASSPRAWIYNEQFF	TGTGCCAGCTCACCACGGGCGTGGATCTACAATGAGCAGTTCTTC
.	TRBV7-6	TRBJ2-1	.	CASSASSNNEQFF	TGTGCCAGCAGCGCCTCCTCCAACAATGAGCAGTTCTTC
few	TRBV9	TRBJ1-5	.	CASSSGLNQPQHF	TGTGCCAGCTCGTCAGGGTTAAATCAGCCCCAGCATTTT
.	TRBV7-9	TRBJ2-5	TRBD2	CASSLGAGQQGTAQYF	TGTGCCAGCAGCTTAGGAGCGGGGCAGCAGGGTACGGCCCAGTACTTC
few	TRBV5-4	TRBJ2-7	.	CASSLGGKAFYEQYF	TGTGCCAGCAGCTTGGGGGGAAAGGCGTTCTACGAGCAGTACTTC
.	TRBV6-5	TRBJ1-4	.	CASRPRQVNEKLFF	TGTGCCAGCAGACCTAGACAGGTTAATGAAAAACTGTTTTTT
.	TRBV5-1	TRBJ2-1	TRBD1	CASSSGTGSNEQFF	TGCGCCAGCAGCAGCGGGACAGGGTCCAATGAGCAGTTCTTC
few	TRBV27	TRBJ2-7	TRBD2	CASTPRGTSGYEQYF	TGTGCCAGCACACCGAGAGGGACTAGCGGTTACGAGCAGTACTTC
.	TRBV7-9	TRBJ1-1	.	CASSREGDEAFF	TGTGCCAGCAGCAGGGAAGGGGATGAAGCTTTCTTT
.	TRBV10-3	TRBJ1-3	.	CAITPRQGGNTIYF	TGTGCCATCACCCCCCGACAAGGGGGAAACACCATATATTTT
.	TRBV5-4	TRBJ2-2	TRBD2	CAGRAGGSTGELFF	TGTGCAGGACGAGCGGGAGGATCCACCGGGGAGCTGTTTTTT
.	TRBV7-2	TRBJ2-1	TRBD2	CASSLARTSGIGNEQFF	TGTGCCAGCAGCTTAGCGCGGACTAGCGGGATAGGCAATGAGCAGTTCTTC
.	TRBV28	TRBJ1-2	TRBD1	CASEDRDRDYGYTF	TGTGCCAGCGAGGATCGCGACAGGGATTATGGCTACACCTTC